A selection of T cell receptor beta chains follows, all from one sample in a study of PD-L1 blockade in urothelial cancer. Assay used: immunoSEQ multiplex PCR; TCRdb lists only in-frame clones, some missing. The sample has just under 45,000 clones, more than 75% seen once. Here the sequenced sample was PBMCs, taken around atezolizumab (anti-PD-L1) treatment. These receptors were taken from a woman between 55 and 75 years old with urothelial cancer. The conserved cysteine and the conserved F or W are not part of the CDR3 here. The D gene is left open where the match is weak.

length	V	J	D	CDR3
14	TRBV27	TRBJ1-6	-	ASSLREGARYSPLH
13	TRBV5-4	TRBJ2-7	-	ASSPNPGGSYEQY
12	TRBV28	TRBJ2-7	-	ASSFLARTYEQY
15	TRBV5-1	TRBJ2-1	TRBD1	ASSQATGGEVWNEQF
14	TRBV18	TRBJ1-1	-	ASSSSSRGADTEAF
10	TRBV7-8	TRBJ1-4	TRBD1	ASGDREEKLF
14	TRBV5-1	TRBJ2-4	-	ASSTPTSSGGNIQY
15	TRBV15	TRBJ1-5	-	ATSGGRQGYSNQPQH
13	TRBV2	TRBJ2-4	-	ASSEGGTNKNIQY
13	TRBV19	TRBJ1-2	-	ASSMLDSLSKGYT
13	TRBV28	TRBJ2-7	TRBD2	ASSLWLAGVYEQY
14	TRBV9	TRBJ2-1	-	ASSVTSPSAYNEQF
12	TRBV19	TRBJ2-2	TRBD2	ASSSGRNTGELF
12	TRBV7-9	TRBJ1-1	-	ASSLDLMNTEAF
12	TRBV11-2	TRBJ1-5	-	ASSYTQGGGPQH
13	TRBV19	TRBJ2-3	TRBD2	ASSLAGYGTDTQY
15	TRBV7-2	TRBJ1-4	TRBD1	ASKRTGGVRSDEKLF
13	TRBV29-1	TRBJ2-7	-	SVGPRDIPPYEQY
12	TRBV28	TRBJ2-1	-	ASSLGLGIYEQF
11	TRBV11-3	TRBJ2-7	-	ASSIAVSYEQY
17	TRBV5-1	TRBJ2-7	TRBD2	ASSFHPGLAGGTAYEQY
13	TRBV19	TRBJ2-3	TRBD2	ASSAGLADTDTQY
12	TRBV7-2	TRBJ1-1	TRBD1	ASSGGQVNTEAF
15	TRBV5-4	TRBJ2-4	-	ASSLGGERGAKNIQY
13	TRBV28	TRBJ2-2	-	ASSNRVTSTGELF
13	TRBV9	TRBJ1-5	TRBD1	ASSVGGQGGEPQH
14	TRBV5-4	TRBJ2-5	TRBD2	ASSSTRGAGQETQY
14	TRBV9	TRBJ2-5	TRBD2	ASSVASGLPKETQY
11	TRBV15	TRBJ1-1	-	ATSRTKNTEAF
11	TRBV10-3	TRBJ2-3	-	AIREEVTDTQY
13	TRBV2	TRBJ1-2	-	ARGTFADSYGGYT
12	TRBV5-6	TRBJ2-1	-	ASSLGGEYNEQF
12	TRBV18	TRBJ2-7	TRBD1	ASEPGQGVYEQY
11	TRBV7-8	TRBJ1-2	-	ASSLPGYYGYT
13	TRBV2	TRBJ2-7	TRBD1	ASSHPGTGESGGY